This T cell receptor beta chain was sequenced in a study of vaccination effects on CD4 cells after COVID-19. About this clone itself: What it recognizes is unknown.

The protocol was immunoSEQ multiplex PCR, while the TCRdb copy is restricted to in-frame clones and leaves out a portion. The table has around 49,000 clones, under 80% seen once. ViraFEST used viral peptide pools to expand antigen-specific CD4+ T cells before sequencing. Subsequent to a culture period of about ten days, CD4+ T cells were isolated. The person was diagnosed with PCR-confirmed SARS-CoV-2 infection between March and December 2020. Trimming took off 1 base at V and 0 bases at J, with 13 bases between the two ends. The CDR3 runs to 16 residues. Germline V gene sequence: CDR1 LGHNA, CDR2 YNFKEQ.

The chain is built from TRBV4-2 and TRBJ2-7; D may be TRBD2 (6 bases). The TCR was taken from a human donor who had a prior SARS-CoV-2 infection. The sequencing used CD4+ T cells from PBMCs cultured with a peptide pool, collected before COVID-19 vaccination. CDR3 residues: CASSQAGTLSSYEQYF. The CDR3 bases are TGTGCCAGCAGCCAAGCCGGGACTTTGAGCTCCTACGAGCAGTACTTC.